This note documents a single T cell receptor beta chain sequence. The data stem from a study of blood T cells in healthy people across ages. CDR3 size: 15 residues. Trimming took off 5 bases at V and 5 bases at J, with 18 bases between the two ends. The V gene's germline CDR1 is LNHNV and CDR2 YYDKDF (reference sequence). A second PCR of roughly 7 to 11 cycles used a sample-barcoded 5' primer and a J-beta primer mix. Template switching added a 12-random-nucleotide identifier to every cDNA molecule. In TCRdb, the 5' RACE reads were re-called with MiXCR into one record per CDR3 protein. The data contain around 1,600,000 distinct CDR3 sequences, roughly 43% of them singletons.

Sequencing was carried out using blood. The clonotype comes from a young woman in good health. The V and J genes are TRBV15 and TRBJ2-5, with D perhaps TRBD1 (6 bases). CDR3 in amino acids: CATSVGTSGRETQYF. For the CDR3, the DNA is TGTGCCACCAGCGTCGGGACATCTGGCCGGGAGACCCAGTACTTC.